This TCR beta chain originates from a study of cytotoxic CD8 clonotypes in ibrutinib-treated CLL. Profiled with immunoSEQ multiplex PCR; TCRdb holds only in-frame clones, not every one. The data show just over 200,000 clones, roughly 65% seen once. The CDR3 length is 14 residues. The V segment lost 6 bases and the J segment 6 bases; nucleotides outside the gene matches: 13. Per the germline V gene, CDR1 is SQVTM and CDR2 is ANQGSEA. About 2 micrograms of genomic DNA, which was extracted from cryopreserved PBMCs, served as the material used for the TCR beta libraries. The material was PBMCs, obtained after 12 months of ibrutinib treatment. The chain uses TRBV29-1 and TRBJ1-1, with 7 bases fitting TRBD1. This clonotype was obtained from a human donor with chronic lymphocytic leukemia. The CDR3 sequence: CSVSAMDRRPEAFF. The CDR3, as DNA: TGCAGCGTATCAGCAATGGACAGGAGGCCTGAAGCTTTCTTT.